This T cell receptor (beta chain) was sequenced in a study of blood T cell repertoires in COVID-19. V dropped 3 bases and J dropped 8 bases, with 16 bases sitting between them. The CDR3 covers 15 residues. In germline, CDR1 is LGHNA, CDR2 YSLEER. The table came from immunoSEQ multiplex PCR; TCRdb's copy has only in-frame clones and leaves some out. The table shows about 310,000 clones, with about nine tenths occurring only once. What was sequenced was PBMCs or T cells enriched from blood (not recorded which). This clonotype was obtained from a woman in her late teens or twenties who had recovered from COVID-19. The rearrangement joins TRBV4-3 to TRBJ1-4; no clear D. The CDR3 nucleotides read TGCGCCAGCAGCCAGGATACAAACGGCGGCGAAAAACTGTTTTTT. It specifies CASSQDTNGGEKLFF.